What follows are 26 T cell receptor beta chains derived from one specimen sequenced in a study of identical twins. MiXCR, run by TCRdb on the 5' RACE reads, gives a single entry per CDR3 protein. In the table there are approximately 190,000 distinct CDR3 sequences, more than 15% of which are singletons. These data were also reused for a study on T cells expressing NK-cell markers.

The sequenced sample was CD8+ T cells sorted from blood. These receptors all come from a woman younger than 30 in good health.

The rearrangement uses TRBV19 and TRBJ2-1; a possible D gene is TRBD2 (5 bases). This CDR3 has 15 amino acids. Germline V gives CDR1 LNHDA, CDR2 SQIVND (reference sequence). The V end lost 5 bases, the J end lost 1 base, and 12 bases lay between the germline ends. CDR3 protein: CASSSSGNSYNEQFF. In nucleotides, the CDR3 is TGTGCCAGTAGTTCGAGCGGTAATTCCTACAATGAGCAGTTCTTC. Drawing the rest from reference TRBV19 and TRBJ2-1, the complete variable domain is DGGITQSPKYLFRKEGQNVTLSCEQNLNHDAMYWYRQDPGQGLRLIYYSQIVNDFQKGDIAEGYSVSREKKESFPLTVTSAQKNPTAFYLCASSSSGNSYNEQFFGPGTRLTVL.

This clonotype came up a few times. This sequence joins TRBV9 and TRBJ2-2; 10 positions match TRBD1. The CDR3 has 16 amino acids. Germline lookup yields CDR1 SGDLS and CDR2 YYNGEE. The trim removed 3 bases at V and 1 base at J, leaving 3 bases unmatched. The CDR3 protein is CASSGQGAENTGELFF. CDR3 coding DNA: TGTGCCAGCAGCGGACAGGGGGCGGAGAACACCGGGGAGCTGTTTTTT.

V usage is TRBV27 and J usage is TRBJ1-2, with 9 bases that match TRBD1. V shed 2 bases, J shed 2 bases, and the junction held 6 bases outside the gene matches. The CDR3 sequence is 16 residues long. Germline assignment: CDR1 MNHEY and CDR2 SMNVEV (reference sequence). The CDR3 region has the DNA TGTGCCAGCAGTTTAGGGACAGGGTCTTTGAACTATGGCTACACCTTC. Protein sequence: CASSLGTGSLNYGYTF.

This clonotype was recorded a few times. V is TRBV6-5 and J is TRBJ2-7; D is unresolved. Germline V gives CDR1 MNHEY, CDR2 SVGAGI. The V end lost 8 bases, the J end lost 1 base, and 6 bases lay between the germline ends. The CDR3 length is 11 residues. CDR3 bases: TGTGCCAGCCGAAATTCCTACGAGCAGTACTTC. Protein: CASRNSYEQYF.

The J gene is TRBJ2-7, the V gene TRBV9; TRBD1 matches 9 bases. The germline V gene has CDR1 SGDLS and CDR2 YYNGEE. This CDR3 has 14 residues. Trimming took 4 bases from V and 3 from J; bases not matched to a gene: 5. CDR3 in DNA: TGTGCCAGCAGCTCCGGGACAGGGATCTACGAGCAGTACTTC. Its translation is CASSSGTGIYEQYF.

The chain uses TRBV3-1 and TRBJ2-5, with D unresolved. V lost 0 bases and J 3 bases, leaving 11 bases between the germline ends. The CDR3 is 15 amino acids. The V gene's germline CDR1 is LGHDT and CDR2 YNNKEL (reference sequence). The CDR3 nucleotides read TGTGCCAGCAGCCAAGAAAGGAGCCCCGAAGAGACCCAGTACTTC. Its translation is CASSQERSPEETQYF.

This clonotype was counted only a few times. The chain combines TRBV25-1 with TRBJ2-1; D is perhaps TRBD1 (6 bases). Per the germline V gene, CDR1 is MGHDK and CDR2 is SYGVNS. The CDR3 covers 12 residues. Trimming shortened V by 8 bases and J by 10 bases, and 15 bases separated the two germline ends. The CDR3 region is CASGYLGTEQFF. The CDR3 DNA is TGTGCCAGCGGATACTTGGGGACAGAGCAGTTCTTC.

The gene calls are TRBV3-1 and TRBJ2-7; the match to TRBD2 covers 8 bases. The ends lost 0 bases at V and 3 bases at J; junction bases unmatched: 10. This CDR3 region has 17 residues. CDR1 and CDR2 from the germline V gene are LGHDT and YNNKEL (reference sequence). The CDR3 bases are TGTGCCAGCAGCCAAGAAAGTACTAGCGGAGAGTTCTACGAGCAGTACTTC. Amino acids: CASSQESTSGEFYEQYF.

A few counts support this clonotype. The chain joins TRBV20-1 to TRBJ2-1; perhaps D is TRBD1 or TRBD2 (5 bases each). CDR3 length: 16 amino acids. Germline V gives CDR1 DFQATT, CDR2 SNEGSKA (reference sequence). V lost 5 bases and J 0 bases, leaving 17 bases between the germline ends. The CDR3 sequence is CSARIRDHSSYNEQFF. DNA for the CDR3: TGCAGTGCTCGAATCCGGGACCACAGCTCCTACAATGAGCAGTTCTTC.

The J gene is TRBJ2-1, the V gene TRBV11-3; 8 positions agree with TRBD2. The CDR3 has 15 residues. CDR1 and CDR2 from the germline V gene are SGHNT and YENEEA. V shed 4 bases, J shed 7 bases, and the junction held 9 bases outside the gene matches. The CDR3 bases are TGTGCCAGCAGCTCGCAGCGGGAGAGTCGGAATGAGCAGTTCTTC. This codes for CASSSQRESRNEQFF.

This clonotype came up a few times. V gene TRBV11-2 combines with J gene TRBJ2-3; possibly TRBD2 for D (5 bases). Germline CDR1 SGHAT, CDR2 FQNNGV. V lost 5 bases to trimming and J lost 3 bases, with 18 bases between them. The CDR3 is 16 amino acids. The CDR3, as DNA: TGTGCCAGCAGCCGCCTATTTAGCGCCAAAACAGATACGCAGTATTTT. Translated, it gives CASSRLFSAKTDTQYF. Variable domain in full (rest from reference TRBV11-2 and TRBJ2-3): EAGVAQSPRYKIIEKRQSVAFWCNPISGHATLYWYQQILGQGPKLLIQFQNNGVVDDSQLPKDRFSAERLKGVDSTLKIQPAKLEDSAVYLCASSRLFSAKTDTQYFGPGTRLTVL.

V is TRBV9 and J is TRBJ1-1, with no clear D. The CDR3 is 13 residues long. Looked up from germline, CDR1 is SGDLS and CDR2 is YYNGEE. V was pared by 4 bases and J by 2 bases, with 9 bases between. The CDR3 nucleotides are TGTGCCAGCAGCACCTGGACCAACACTGAAGCTTTCTTT. Protein product: CASSTWTNTEAFF. Complete variable domain (other parts from reference TRBV9 and TRBJ1-1): DSGVTQTPKHLITATGQRVTLRCSPRSGDLSVYWYQQSLDQGLQFLIQYYNGEERAKGNILERFSAQQFPDLHSELNLSSLELGDSALYFCASSTWTNTEAFFGQGTRLTVV.

The chain links TRBV5-6 to TRBJ1-5, with a possible D match to TRBD1 (6 bases). Germline V gene sequence: CDR1 SGHDT, CDR2 YYEEEE. V was clipped by 2 bases and J by 0 bases, with 15 bases between them. This CDR3 is built from 17 residues. This chain's CDR3 is CASSFGSGTYSNQPQHF. Here the CDR3 DNA reads TGTGCCAGCAGCTTTGGGTCAGGGACATATAGCAATCAGCCCCAGCATTTT. Full variable domain (missing parts from reference TRBV5-6 and TRBJ1-5): DAGVTQSPTHLIKTRGQQVTLRCSPKSGHDTVSWYQQALGQGPQFIFQYYEEEERQRGNFPDRFSGHQFPNYSSELNVNALLLGDSALYLCASSFGSGTYSNQPQHFGDGTRLSIL.

This clonotype was recorded at least ten times. The chain joins TRBV11-2 to TRBJ2-7; TRBD2 matches 14 bases. The germline CDR1 and CDR2 sequences are SGHAT and FQNNGV. The CDR3 has 15 amino acids. V dropped 8 bases and J dropped 5; count of bases not matched to a gene: 8. CDR3 sequence (DNA): TGTGCCAGCCGATCCGGACTAGCGGGAGGAGACGAGCAGTACTTC. Translated, it gives CASRSGLAGGDEQYF.

This chain links TRBV25-1 with TRBJ2-1; D may correspond to TRBD1 or TRBD2 (5 bases each). Germline assignment: CDR1 MGHDK and CDR2 SYGVNS. V lost 1 base and J 7 bases, leaving 8 bases between the germline ends. The CDR3 loop spans 13 amino acids. CDR3 amino acids: CASSEWGGNEQFF. The CDR3 nucleotides are TGTGCCAGCAGTGAATGGGGCGGGAATGAGCAGTTCTTC.

This clonotype was observed a few times. The CDR3 loop reads CASGTGLHQFF. The CDR3 DNA reads as TGTGCCAGCGGTACGGGACTACATCAGTTCTTC. The J gene is TRBJ2-1, the V gene TRBV12-3 or TRBV12-4; 7 bases align to TRBD2. The junction had 8 bases not matched to a gene; V was cut back by 8 bases and J by 13 bases. CDR3 size: 11 residues.

The chain recombines TRBV7-8 with TRBJ2-7, with a tentative D call TRBD2 (6 bases). This CDR3 is built from 14 residues. V lost 5 bases and J 3 bases, leaving 14 bases between the germline ends. CDR1 is SGHVS and CDR2 is FQNEAQ in the germline V gene. For the CDR3, the DNA is TGTGCCAGCAGCCTCCCGGGGAGGTACTACGAGCAGTACTTC. Amino acid sequence: CASSLPGRYYEQYF.

This clonotype showed up many times. The chain links TRBV12-3 or TRBV12-4 to TRBJ2-7; 7 nucleotides line up with TRBD1. J gave up 1 base and V 3 bases, and 3 bases lay outside the gene matches. The CDR3 has 14 amino acids. Written as DNA, the CDR3 is TGTGCCAGCAGTTTCGCCAGGGGGTCCTACGAGCAGTACTTC. This translates into CASSFARGSYEQYF.

This clonotype has more than one count but fewer than ten. This is likely a read error, given that the CDR3 carries no conserved phenylalanine or tryptophan at its end. The limits of the CDR3 on the DNA are not certain, so only TCRdb's listed CDR3 is given. The chain is built from TRBV14 and TRBJ2-7; TRBD1, the D gene given by the table, was not confirmed from the DNA. The length of the CDR3 is 10 amino acids, counting both ends. Germline assignment: CDR1 SGHDN and CDR2 FVKESK. The chain's CDR3 is CASSQGTRGL.

The CDR3 loop is CSVGLEPEGTQYF. CDR3 bases: TGCAGCGTTGGGCTAGAGCCGGAGGGGACCCAGTACTTC. The chain carries TRBV29-1 and TRBJ2-5; a weak D match, TRBD2 (6 bases). CDR1 and CDR2 (germline): SQVTM, ANQGSEA. V lost 4 bases to trimming and J lost 7 bases, with 16 bases between them. The CDR3 extends over 13 amino acids.

In nucleotides, the CDR3 is TGTGCCACCAGCAGAGTAGGGGGCGCTTCCTACGAGCAGTACTTC. Translation gives CATSRVGGASYEQYF. The J gene is TRBJ2-7, the V gene TRBV15; 7 positions match TRBD1. Germline V gene data show CDR1 as LNHNV and CDR2 as YYDKDF (reference sequence). The CDR3 is 15 residues long. V shed 1 base, J shed 1 base, and the junction held 4 bases outside the gene matches.

This clonotype was recorded a few times. This chain links TRBV12-3 or TRBV12-4 with TRBJ1-1; TRBD1 is a possible D gene (5 bases). The ends were cut back, 6 bases at V and 1 base at J, with 15 bases in the middle. This CDR3 has 15 amino acids. CDR3 coding DNA: TGTGCCAGCAGCCTGCGGGGCTTGGGGAACACTGAAGCTTTCTTT. Translation gives CASSLRGLGNTEAFF.

This clonotype was recorded at least ten times. This chain links TRBV5-1 with TRBJ1-1, with unresolved D. CDR3 length equals 13 residues. Germline V lookup: CDR1 SGHRS, CDR2 YFSETQ. The ends were cut back, 2 bases at V and 1 base at J, with 6 bases in the middle. The CDR3 here is CASSFRENTEAFF. The CDR3 DNA is TGCGCCAGCAGCTTTCGGGAGAACACTGAAGCTTTCTTT. Variable domain in full (rest from reference TRBV5-1 and TRBJ1-1): KAGVTQTPRYLIKTRGQQVTLSCSPISGHRSVSWYQQTPGQGLQFLFEYFSETQRNKGNFPGRFSGRQFSNSRSEMNVSTLELGDSALYLCASSFRENTEAFFGQGTRLTVV.

This clonotype was detected only a few times. V gene TRBV27 combines with J gene TRBJ2-4, with D tentatively TRBD2 (5 bases). This CDR3 spans 18 amino acids. V dropped 1 base and J dropped 2 bases, with 18 bases sitting between them. Germline loops: CDR1 MNHEY, CDR2 SMNVEV (reference sequence). CDR3 region: CASSLLGPHGGTKNIQYF. In DNA form, the CDR3 reads TGTGCCAGCAGTTTATTAGGCCCCCATGGAGGCACCAAAAACATTCAGTACTTC.

The chain combines TRBV11-2 with TRBJ1-2; D gene ambiguous. The CDR3 is made up of 11 amino acids. V lost 5 bases and J 9 bases, leaving 10 bases between the germline ends. From germline, CDR1 is SGHAT and CDR2 FQNNGV. The CDR3 coding sequence is TGTGCCAGCAGCACCGGATTTAGCTACACCTTC. This gives the protein CASSTGFSYTF.

The chain has TRBV11-3 and TRBJ2-5, with 11 nucleotides matching TRBD2. Germline CDR1 is SGHNT and CDR2 is YENEEA. The CDR3 is 15 amino acids. Unmatched junction bases numbered 6, after V lost 6 bases and J lost 3 bases. DNA for the CDR3: TGTGCCAGCAGTCCCCGACTAGCGGGGAAAGAGACCCAGTACTTC. Translated, it gives CASSPRLAGKETQYF.